The following is a T cell receptor beta chain sequence with its context. This record comes from a study of cytomegalovirus exposure and HLA in healthy donors. The CDR3 loop spans 18 amino acids. CDR1 is MGHRA, CDR2 YSYEKL, per germline. V was cut by 0 bases and J by 0 bases, with 15 bases left in between. Primers: 60 Vbeta forward and 13 Jbeta reverse. Sequenced by immunoSEQ multiplex PCR; TCRdb stores in-frame clones only, minus some. The repertoire table contains over 100,000 clones. This chain joins TRBV4-1 and TRBJ2-1, with TRBD2 as a possible D gene (6 bases). The material sequenced was PBMCs. This sequence was found in a woman aged 40 to 50 in good health and CMV-seropositive. In DNA, the CDR3 is TGCGCCAGCAGCCAAGATATGGTGGGGGGAAACTCCTACAATGAGCAGTTCTTC. It specifies CASSQDMVGGNSYNEQFF.